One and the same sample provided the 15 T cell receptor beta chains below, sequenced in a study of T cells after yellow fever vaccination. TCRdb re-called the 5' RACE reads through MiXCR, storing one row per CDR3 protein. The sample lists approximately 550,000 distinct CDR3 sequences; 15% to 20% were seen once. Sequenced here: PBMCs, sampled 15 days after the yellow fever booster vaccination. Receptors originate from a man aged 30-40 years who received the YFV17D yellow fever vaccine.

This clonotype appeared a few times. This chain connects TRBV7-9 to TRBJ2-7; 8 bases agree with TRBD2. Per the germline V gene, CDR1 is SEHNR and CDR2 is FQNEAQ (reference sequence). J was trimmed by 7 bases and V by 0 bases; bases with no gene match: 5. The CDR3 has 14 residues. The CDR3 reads CASSLAVASGEQYF. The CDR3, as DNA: TGTGCCAGCAGCTTAGCGGTGGCTAGCGGGGAGCAGTACTTC.

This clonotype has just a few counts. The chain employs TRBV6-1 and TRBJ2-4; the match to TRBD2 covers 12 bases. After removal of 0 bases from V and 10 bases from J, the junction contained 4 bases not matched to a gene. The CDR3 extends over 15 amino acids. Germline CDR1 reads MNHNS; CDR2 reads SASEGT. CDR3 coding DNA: TGTGCCAGCAGTGAAGCACTAGCGGGAGGAGGTATTCAGTACTTC. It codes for CASSEALAGGGIQYF.

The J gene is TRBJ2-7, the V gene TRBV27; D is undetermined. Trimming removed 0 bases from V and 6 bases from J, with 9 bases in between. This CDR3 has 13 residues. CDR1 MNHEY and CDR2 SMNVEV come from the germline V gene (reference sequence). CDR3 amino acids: CASSLSVWSEQYF. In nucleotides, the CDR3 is TGTGCCAGCAGTTTATCCGTCTGGTCCGAGCAGTACTTC.

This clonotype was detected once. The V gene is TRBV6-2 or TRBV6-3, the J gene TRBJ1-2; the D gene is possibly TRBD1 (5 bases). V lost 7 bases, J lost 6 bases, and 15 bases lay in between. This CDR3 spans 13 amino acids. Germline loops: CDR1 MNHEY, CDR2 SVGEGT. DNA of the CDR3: TGTGCCAGCACCCACCTGGGGGAGAATGGCTACACCTTC. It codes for CASTHLGENGYTF.

CDR3 nucleotide sequence: TGTGCCAGCAGCTCCCAAGCTAGCGTATCCTACGAGCAGTACTTC. This codes for CASSSQASVSYEQYF. The chain carries TRBV7-3 and TRBJ2-7; D perhaps matches TRBD2 (6 bases). The CDR3 contains 15 residues. Germline values: CDR1 SGHTA, CDR2 FQGTGA. V dropped 4 bases and J dropped 1 base, with 14 bases sitting between them.

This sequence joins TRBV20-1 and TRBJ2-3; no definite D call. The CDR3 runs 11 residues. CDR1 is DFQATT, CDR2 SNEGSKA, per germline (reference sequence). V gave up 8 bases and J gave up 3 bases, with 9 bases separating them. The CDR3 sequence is CSTGVTDTQYF. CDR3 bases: TGCAGTACGGGCGTTACAGATACGCAGTATTTT.

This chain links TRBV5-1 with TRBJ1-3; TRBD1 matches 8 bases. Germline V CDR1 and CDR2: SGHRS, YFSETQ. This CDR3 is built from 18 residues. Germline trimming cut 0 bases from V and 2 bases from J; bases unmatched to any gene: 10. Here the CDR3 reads CASSLERQGSATGNTIYF. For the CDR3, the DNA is TGCGCCAGCAGCTTGGAAAGACAGGGGTCAGCTACTGGAAACACCATATATTTT.

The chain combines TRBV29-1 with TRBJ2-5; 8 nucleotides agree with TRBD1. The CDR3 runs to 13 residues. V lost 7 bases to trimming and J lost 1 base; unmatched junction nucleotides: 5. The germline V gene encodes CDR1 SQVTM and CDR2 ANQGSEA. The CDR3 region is CSGSGGLQETQYF. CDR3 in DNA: TGCAGCGGATCAGGGGGCCTCCAAGAGACCCAGTACTTC.

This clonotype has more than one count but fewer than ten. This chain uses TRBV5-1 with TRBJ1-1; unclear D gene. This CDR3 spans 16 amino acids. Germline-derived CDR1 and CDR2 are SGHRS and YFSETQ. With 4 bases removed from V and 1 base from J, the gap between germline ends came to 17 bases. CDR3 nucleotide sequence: TGCGCCAGCAGCGCAGGAGATCTGGTAGGGAACACTGAAGCTTTCTTT. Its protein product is CASSAGDLVGNTEAFF.

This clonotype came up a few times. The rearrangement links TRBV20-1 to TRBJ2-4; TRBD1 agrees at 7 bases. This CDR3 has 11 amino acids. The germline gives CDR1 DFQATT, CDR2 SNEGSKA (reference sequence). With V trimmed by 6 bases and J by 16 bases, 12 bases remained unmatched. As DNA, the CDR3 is TGCAGTGCCGAGAGTTGGGACAGACTTTACTTC. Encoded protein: CSAESWDRLYF.

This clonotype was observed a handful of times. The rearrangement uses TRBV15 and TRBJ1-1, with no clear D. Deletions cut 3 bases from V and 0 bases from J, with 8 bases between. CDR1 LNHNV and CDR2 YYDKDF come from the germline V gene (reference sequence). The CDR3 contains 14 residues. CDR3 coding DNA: TGTGCCACCAGCAGTCCGGTACTGAACACTGAAGCTTTCTTT. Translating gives CATSSPVLNTEAFF.

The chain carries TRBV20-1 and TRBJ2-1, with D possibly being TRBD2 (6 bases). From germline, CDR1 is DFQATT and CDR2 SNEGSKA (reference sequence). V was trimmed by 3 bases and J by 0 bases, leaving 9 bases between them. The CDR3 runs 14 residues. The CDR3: CSASGGNSYNEQFF. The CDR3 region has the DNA TGCAGTGCTAGCGGGGGAAACTCCTACAATGAGCAGTTCTTC.

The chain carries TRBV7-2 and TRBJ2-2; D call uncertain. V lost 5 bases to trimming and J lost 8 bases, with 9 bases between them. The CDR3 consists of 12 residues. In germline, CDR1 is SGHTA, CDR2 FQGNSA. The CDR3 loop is CASSMPQGELFF. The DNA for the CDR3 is TGTGCCAGCAGCATGCCCCAGGGGGAGCTGTTTTTT.

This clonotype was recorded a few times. The CDR3 loop reads CASSGTSGEYNEQFF. DNA of the CDR3: TGTGCCAGCAGTGGGACTAGCGGGGAGTACAATGAGCAGTTCTTC. The chain is built from TRBV12-3 or TRBV12-4 and TRBJ2-1; 13 bases fit TRBD2. The CDR3 has 15 amino acids. The ends lost 5 bases at V and 4 bases at J; junction bases unmatched: 2.

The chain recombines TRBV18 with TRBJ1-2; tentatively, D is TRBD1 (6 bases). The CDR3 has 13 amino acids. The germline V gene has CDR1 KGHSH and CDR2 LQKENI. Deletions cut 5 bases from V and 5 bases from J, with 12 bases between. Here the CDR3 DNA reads TGTGCCAGCTCAGGGGACAAGGGATATGGCTACACCTTC. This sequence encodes CASSGDKGYGYTF.